A selection of T cell receptor beta chains follows, all from one sample in a study of T cells in tumors after PD-1 blockade. Sequencing was performed with immunoSEQ multiplex PCR; in TCRdb, only in-frame clones are kept and a portion is missing. This table has around 46,000 clones, about four fifths appearing once. The sequenced sample was PBMCs, obtained before anti-PD-1 treatment. The source of these receptors is a human donor with basal cell carcinoma. Each CDR3 is given with its conserved first and last residue.

j_gene,v_gene,CDR3aa
TRBJ2-6,TRBV15,CATSRDLPGAGANVLTF
TRBJ2-7,TRBV28,CASSLGEGYEQYF
TRBJ1-4,TRBV28,CATEDPRSPTNEKLFF
TRBJ2-2,TRBV10-3,CATQGLAGAANTGELFF
TRBJ1-1,TRBV5-1,CASSSSGGGTEAFF
TRBJ2-7,TRBV19,CASSSRGYEQYF
TRBJ1-5,TRBV27,CASCRTGSGNQPQHF
TRBJ2-2,TRBV7-9,CASSLGLAGVLPTGELFF
TRBJ1-2,TRBV19,CASSMGRTGSNYGYTF
TRBJ2-3,TRBV9,CASSVGLAGTSTDTQYF
-,TRBV7-2,CASSRRSGGGQETQYF
TRBJ2-5,TRBV19,CASSIRSPQETQYF
TRBJ2-1,TRBV24-1,CATSDSPGRVPNEQFF
TRBJ2-1,TRBV29-1,CSVGDVGGPGNEQFF
TRBJ1-1,TRBV3-1/TRBV3-2,CASSPGLNTEAFF
TRBJ1-2,TRBV19,CASSKPPPYGYTF
TRBJ1-4,TRBV5-1,CASSLDGGLNEKLFF
TRBJ2-7,TRBV19,CASSIGPIPYEQYF
TRBJ2-1,TRBV7-2,CASSLEGSGGYNEQFF
TRBJ2-7,TRBV5-1,CASTSGTSGSREQYF
TRBJ1-5,TRBV27,CASSLGGGQPQHF
TRBJ2-1,TRBV7-9,CASSGGIYNEQFF
TRBJ1-2,TRBV3-1/TRBV3-2,CASSNTAAYGYTF
TRBJ1-5,TRBV18,CASSGDGNQPQHF
TRBJ2-3,TRBV6-5,CASSYPSKGTQYF
TRBJ1-6,TRBV25-1,CASSFGGGDTLHF
TRBJ1-3,TRBV28,CASSLAGTDLSGNTIYF
TRBJ2-7,TRBV4-1,CASSQLTGPTYEQYF
TRBJ1-1,TRBV7-9,CASSLSGNTEAFF
TRBJ2-3,TRBV3-1/TRBV3-2,CASSPTTSTSTDTQYF
TRBJ1-2,TRBV2,CASTQGYYGYTF
TRBJ1-2,TRBV2,CASSERGQIYGYTF
TRBJ1-1,TRBV28,CASSLSGARAFF
TRBJ2-5,TRBV5-1,CASTSRARVGETQYF
TRBJ1-4,TRBV27,CASSAPGQSNEKLFF
TRBJ1-6,TRBV5-4,CASSKTVQGGNSPLHF
TRBJ1-1,TRBV2,CASSPGTYTEAFF
TRBJ1-2,TRBV3-1/TRBV3-2,CASSPRQGWGYTF
TRBJ2-7,TRBV5-6,CASSLYDSREQYF
TRBJ2-7,TRBV28,CASSYGTGVIEQYF